This entry lists 32 T cell receptor beta chains sequenced from one sample in a study of response to subunit inactivated influenza vaccine. TCRdb re-called the RT-PCR reads through MiXCR, storing one row per CDR3 protein. The data show some 550,000 distinct CDR3 sequences, roughly a quarter seen once. These same records also appear under a second study, on T cells expressing NK-cell markers. Turning to that study: TCR beta libraries carry UMIs added by 5'RACE template switching.

The material sequenced was CD4+ T cells sorted from PBMCs, taken 11 to 12 days after vaccination. The receptors were gathered from a man aged 50 or older who received an inactivated influenza vaccine.

This clonotype was seen a few times. The V gene is TRBV18, the J gene TRBJ2-7; no clear D gene. The ends were cut back, 0 bases at V and 0 bases at J, with 12 bases in the middle. The length of the CDR3 is 16 residues. Germline values: CDR1 KGHSH, CDR2 LQKENI. For the CDR3, the DNA is TGTGCCAGCTCACCACCGGGGATTTCGGACTCCTACGAGCAGTACTTC. Its protein is CASSPPGISDSYEQYF.

The V call is TRBV5-1, the J call TRBJ1-5, with D uncertain. Germline V gene data show CDR1 as SGHRS and CDR2 as YFSETQ. The CDR3 totals 17 residues. V was cut by 0 bases and J by 0 bases, with 13 bases left in between. Here the CDR3 DNA reads TGCGCCAGCAGCTTGGGGCCCGCCCGGTCTAGCAATCAGCCCCAGCATTTT. Its protein product is CASSLGPARSSNQPQHF.

This clonotype showed up many times. The chain couples TRBV20-1 to TRBJ2-5, with D maybe TRBD1 (5 bases). V shed 4 bases and J shed 9 bases, with 15 bases lying between them. This CDR3 comprises 12 residues. The germline V gene encodes CDR1 DFQATT and CDR2 SNEGSKA (reference sequence). CDR3 nucleotides: TGCAGTGCTACGCAGGGCCCGCTATCCCAGTACTTC. The encoded protein is CSATQGPLSQYF.

This clonotype was detected only a few times. This rearrangement joins TRBV11-2 to TRBJ2-5, with unresolved D. CDR1 and CDR2 (germline): SGHAT, FQNNGV. V lost 1 base and J 4 bases, leaving 10 bases between the germline ends. The CDR3 consists of 14 residues. CDR3 sequence: CASSLGGVRETQYF. In DNA form, the CDR3 reads TGTGCCAGCAGCTTAGGCGGAGTCCGAGAGACCCAGTACTTC.

V usage is TRBV5-1 and J usage is TRBJ2-1; 8 bases line up with TRBD1. The CDR3 consists of 17 residues. The germline V gene has CDR1 SGHRS and CDR2 YFSETQ. J lost 7 bases, V lost 2 bases, and 14 bases had no gene match. CDR3 amino acids: CASSFRIQGVMVNEQFF. The CDR3 nucleotides are TGCGCCAGCAGCTTTCGGATACAGGGGGTCATGGTTAATGAGCAGTTCTTC. The whole variable domain, filled in from reference TRBV5-1 and TRBJ2-1, reads KAGVTQTPRYLIKTRGQQVTLSCSPISGHRSVSWYQQTPGQGLQFLFEYFSETQRNKGNFPGRFSGRQFSNSRSEMNVSTLELGDSALYLCASSFRIQGVMVNEQFFGPGTRLTVL.

V is TRBV28 and J is TRBJ1-5; perhaps TRBD1 as D (5 bases). The CDR3 length is 12 residues. Trimming took off 7 bases at V and 5 bases at J, with 9 bases between the two ends. CDR1 MDHEN and CDR2 SYDVKM come from the germline V gene. CDR3 in DNA: TGTGCCAGCACTCTCAGGGATCAGCCCCAGCATTTT. It specifies CASTLRDQPQHF.

J is TRBJ2-1 and V is TRBV2; weak D call: TRBD2 (5 bases). Germline assignment: CDR1 SNHLY and CDR2 FYNNEI. The CDR3 is 13 amino acids. With 6 bases removed from V and 2 bases from J, the gap between germline ends came to 8 bases. Here the CDR3 DNA reads TGTGCCAGCAGGAGCGGAGCCTACAATGAGCAGTTCTTC. This translates into CASRSGAYNEQFF.

This clonotype was counted only a few times. V and J are TRBV20-1 and TRBJ2-7; 9 bases align to TRBD2. Germline CDR1 and CDR2: DFQATT and SNEGSKA (reference sequence). V gave up 3 bases and J gave up 0 bases; unmatched junction bases: 9. The CDR3 spans 16 residues. The CDR3 DNA reads TGCAGTGCTAGTAAGGTGGCTAGCGGGGTCTCCTACGAGCAGTACTTC. This translates into CSASKVASGVSYEQYF.

The rearrangement joins TRBV20-1 to TRBJ2-5; 11 positions agree with TRBD1. Germline CDR1 is DFQATT and CDR2 is SNEGSKA (reference sequence). Unmatched junction bases numbered 5, after V lost 0 bases and J lost 5 bases. CDR3 length: 15 amino acids. The CDR3 DNA reads TGCAGTGCTAGAGATCGGACAGGGGGCTGGGAGACCCAGTACTTC. This encodes CSARDRTGGWETQYF.

The chain has TRBV5-1 and TRBJ2-5; D unclear. CDR1 and CDR2 (germline): SGHRS, YFSETQ. The V gene lost 0 bases and the J gene lost 4 bases, with 13 bases spanning the gap. CDR3 length equals 15 residues. CDR3 bases: TGCGCCAGCAGCTTGGATGGGGATAAAGGAGAGACCCAGTACTTC. Translated: CASSLDGDKGETQYF.

A note on this clonotype: The junction departs from the called germline gene at one end, perhaps through a read error. The chain joins TRBV28 to TRBJ2-1, with TRBD1 matching over 7 bases. CDR1 and CDR2 from the germline V gene are MDHEN and SYDVKM. This CDR3 spans 13 amino acids. CDR3 in amino acids: CSSRKTGNNEQFF. The CDR3 DNA reads as TGTTCCAGCAGGAAGACAGGGAACAATGAGCAGTTCTTC. The variable domain in full, with the rest retrieved from reference TRBV28 and TRBJ2-1, is DVKVTQSSRYLVKRTGEKVFLECVQDMDHENMFWYRQDPGLGLRLIYFSYDVKMKEKGDIPEGYSVSREKKERFSLILESASTNQTSMYLCSSRKTGNNEQFFGPGTRLTVL.

This clonotype has more than one count but fewer than ten. This sequence joins TRBV10-2 and TRBJ2-7; 11 bases agree with TRBD1. V shed 7 bases, J shed 6 bases, and the junction held 17 bases outside the gene matches. This CDR3 contains 17 residues. Per the germline V gene, CDR1 is WSHSY and CDR2 is SAAADI. CDR3 sequence reads: CASTDRTGGAIGSEQYF. Written as DNA, the CDR3 is TGCGCCAGCACGGACAGGACAGGGGGCGCGATCGGCTCCGAGCAGTACTTC.

Only a few counts were recorded for this clonotype. The chain is built from TRBV24-1 and TRBJ2-5; no clear D gene. The CDR3 totals 13 residues. In germline, CDR1 is KGHDR, CDR2 SFDVKD. V shed 2 bases and J shed 5 bases, with 8 bases lying between them. The CDR3 nucleotides read TGTGCCACCAGTGATTCCGCAATGGAGACCCAGTACTTC. Residues: CATSDSAMETQYF.

This chain uses TRBV20-1 with TRBJ1-4; TRBD1 agrees at 7 bases. CDR3 size: 13 residues. The V segment lost 6 bases and the J segment 8 bases; nucleotides outside the gene matches: 9. Germline-derived CDR1 and CDR2 are DFQATT and SNEGSKA (reference sequence). CDR3 protein: CSAQMTGTEKLFF. The CDR3 nucleotides read TGCAGTGCCCAAATGACAGGGACCGAAAAACTGTTTTTT.

J is TRBJ2-1 and V is TRBV24-1, with D unresolved. Trimming pared 1 base from V and 10 bases from J, leaving 10 bases between. Germline values: CDR1 KGHDR, CDR2 SFDVKD. The CDR3 loop spans 13 amino acids. The CDR3 sequence is CATSDLSTAEQFF. As DNA, the CDR3 is TGTGCCACCAGTGATTTAAGTACAGCAGAGCAGTTCTTC.

The table lists this clonotype with a few counts. V is TRBV5-6 and J is TRBJ2-1; 7 bases align to TRBD2. J gave up 4 bases and V 1 base, and 2 bases lay outside the gene matches. Germline loops: CDR1 SGHDT, CDR2 YYEEEE. The CDR3 has 14 residues. The CDR3: CASSLLAEYNEQFF. In DNA form, the CDR3 reads TGTGCCAGCAGCTTGCTAGCGGAGTACAATGAGCAGTTCTTC. The full variable domain, with the rest looked up from reference TRBV5-6 and TRBJ2-1, is DAGVTQSPTHLIKTRGQQVTLRCSPKSGHDTVSWYQQALGQGPQFIFQYYEEEERQRGNFPDRFSGHQFPNYSSELNVNALLLGDSALYLCASSLLAEYNEQFFGPGTRLTVL.

This clonotype was picked up a small number of times. The chain employs TRBV12-3 or TRBV12-4 and TRBJ1-4, with 8 nucleotides matching TRBD1. Germline trimming cut 8 bases from V and 3 bases from J; bases unmatched to any gene: 5. There are 14 residues in the CDR3. CDR3 loop: CASRRGLSNEKLFF. CDR3 in DNA: TGTGCCAGCCGCAGGGGGCTGTCTAATGAAAAACTGTTTTTT.

The chain combines TRBV15 with TRBJ2-3; 13 bases line up with TRBD2. This CDR3 comprises 18 residues. The V and J ends lost 0 bases and 1 base, in that order; junction bases with no gene match: 4. Germline CDR1 and CDR2: LNHNV and YYDKDF (reference sequence). The CDR3 here is CATSRDRTSGRGTDTQYF. The CDR3 DNA reads as TGTGCCACCAGCAGAGATAGGACTAGCGGGAGAGGCACAGATACGCAGTATTTT.

Worth noting for this clonotype: A junction end diverges from the germline sequence, so it may reflect a read error. This chain joins TRBV7-7 and TRBJ2-7; 9 bases fit TRBD2. From germline, CDR1 is SSHAT and CDR2 FNYEAQ (reference sequence). The CDR3 extends over 15 amino acids. The CDR3 region is CASRNRLAVSYEQYF. As DNA, the CDR3 is TGTGCTAGCAGAAACAGACTAGCGGTCTCCTACGAGCAGTACTTC.

This clonotype has at least ten counts. J is TRBJ2-7 and V is TRBV5-1; 7 bases match TRBD1. With 0 bases clipped from V and 1 base from J, the junction kept 10 bases outside the gene matches. The CDR3 totals 17 residues. Germline CDR1 is SGHRS and CDR2 is YFSETQ. CDR3 amino acids: CASSLAGKGAGSYEQYF. The CDR3 DNA reads TGCGCCAGCAGCTTGGCCGGAAAGGGGGCCGGGTCCTACGAGCAGTACTTC.

The chain has TRBV5-1 and TRBJ2-5, with D possibly matching TRBD1 (6 bases). This CDR3 is built from 15 residues. V lost 2 bases to trimming and J lost 1 base, with 12 bases between them. Germline loops: CDR1 SGHRS, CDR2 YFSETQ. CDR3 nucleotides: TGCGCCAGCAGCTTCACAGGGAACACCCAAGAGACCCAGTACTTC. It translates to CASSFTGNTQETQYF.

This clonotype has only a few counts. The chain carries TRBV7-9 and TRBJ2-1; 11 positions match TRBD2. The CDR3 loop spans 17 amino acids. Germline CDR1 is SEHNR and CDR2 is FQNEAQ (reference sequence). Losses at the gene ends were 5 bases for V and 8 bases for J; bases not matched to a gene: 14. CDR3 sequence reads: CASSRASGGHSDYEQFF. The CDR3, as DNA: TGTGCCAGCAGCCGGGCTAGCGGGGGGCACTCCGACTATGAGCAGTTCTTC. Drawing the rest from reference TRBV7-9 and TRBJ2-1, the complete variable domain is DTGVSQNPRHKITKRGQNVTFRCDPISEHNRLYWYRQTLGQGPEFLTYFQNEAQLEKSRLLSDRFSAERPKGSFSTLEIQRTEQGDSAMYLCASSRASGGHSDYEQFFGPGTRLTVL.

This clonotype turned up a few times. This sequence joins TRBV7-8 and TRBJ1-1, with D tentatively TRBD1 (6 bases). The length of the CDR3 is 14 residues. V was clipped by 3 bases and J by 11 bases, with 19 bases between them. In germline, CDR1 is SGHVS, CDR2 FQNEAQ. The CDR3 DNA is TGTGCCAGCAGCTTGACAGGCTTTGAGATGGAGGCTTTCTTT. Translating gives CASSLTGFEMEAFF.

This clonotype was detected a few times. The gene calls are TRBV12-3 or TRBV12-4 and TRBJ2-5; D uncertain. The length of the CDR3 is 12 residues. The V end lost 5 bases, the J end lost 7 bases, and 11 bases lay between the germline ends. The CDR3 here is CASSATPATQYF. The DNA of the CDR3 is TGTGCCAGCAGTGCCACCCCGGCGACCCAGTACTTC.

The gene calls are TRBV29-1 and TRBJ1-1, with D unclear. The CDR3 is 12 amino acids. Trimming shortened V by 5 bases and J by 2 bases, and 9 bases separated the two germline ends. Looked up from germline, CDR1 is SQVTM and CDR2 is ANQGSEA. This CDR3 reads CSVSARNTEAFF. The CDR3 DNA follows: TGCAGCGTTTCTGCCCGAAACACTGAAGCTTTCTTT.

The chain joins TRBV29-1 to TRBJ2-1; TRBD2 agrees at 10 bases. Trimming removed 1 base from V and 9 bases from J; junction bases left unmatched: 6. The CDR3 is 14 amino acids. Germline V lookup: CDR1 SQVTM, CDR2 ANQGSEA. The CDR3 region has the DNA TGCAGCGTTGAAGCGCGACTAGCGGGCGGTGAGCAGTTCTTC. Its protein product is CSVEARLAGGEQFF.

This clonotype was seen a few times. This rearrangement joins TRBV24-1 to TRBJ2-5; D not resolved. V lost 3 bases and J 1 base, leaving 5 bases between the germline ends. This CDR3 has 13 amino acids. CDR1 and CDR2 from the germline V gene are KGHDR and SFDVKD. CDR3 bases: TGTGCCACCAGTGATGGGTTCCAAGAGACCCAGTACTTC. This codes for CATSDGFQETQYF.

This clonotype has a count of ten or more. The chain recombines TRBV9 with TRBJ2-1, with TRBD1 identical over 9 bases. There are 17 residues in the CDR3. From germline, CDR1 is SGDLS and CDR2 YYNGEE. The trim removed 3 bases at V and 8 bases at J, leaving 15 bases unmatched. The CDR3 here is CASSARKGTGMVDEQFF. CDR3 bases: TGTGCCAGCAGCGCCCGGAAAGGGACAGGGATGGTGGATGAGCAGTTCTTC.

For this clonotype: Relative to the germline gene, one junction end is altered; a read error may explain this. The V and J genes are TRBV10-3 and TRBJ1-6; weak D call: TRBD1 (6 bases). CDR3 length: 14 amino acids. The germline CDR1 and CDR2 sequences are ENHRY and SYGVKD. This chain's CDR3 is CATSWTEQIRPLHF. The CDR3 nucleotides are TGTGCCACCAGTTGGACAGAACAAATTCGACCCCTCCACTTT.

This clonotype has more than one count but fewer than ten. The V and J genes are TRBV4-1 and TRBJ1-5, with D possibly TRBD1 on 5 matching bases. Between the trimmed V and J ends, which lost 3 bases and 6 bases, there was a span of 15 bases. The CDR3 consists of 15 residues. Germline CDR1 and CDR2: MGHRA and YSYEKL. CDR3 sequence: CASSQGSGFVQPQHF. The CDR3 coding sequence is TGCGCCAGCAGCCAGGGGTCAGGGTTTGTTCAGCCCCAGCATTTT.

This clonotype has just a few counts. The J gene is TRBJ2-5, the V gene TRBV29-1; D might be TRBD1 (8 bases). The V gene lost 7 bases and the J gene lost 7 bases, with 16 bases spanning the gap. Germline values: CDR1 SQVTM, CDR2 ANQGSEA. This CDR3 is 12 amino acids long. As DNA, the CDR3 is TGCAGCGGATACAGGGGGAGGGCGACCCAGTACTTC. Protein product: CSGYRGRATQYF.

V is TRBV5-1 and J is TRBJ1-1; TRBD1 might be the D (5 bases). Germline CDR1 reads SGHRS; CDR2 reads YFSETQ. CDR3 size: 19 residues. V was trimmed by 1 base and J by 0 bases, leaving 22 bases between them. The CDR3 is CASSLRGRPGTAMNTEAFF. The CDR3 DNA reads TGCGCCAGCAGCTTGAGGGGCAGACCGGGGACGGCAATGAACACTGAAGCTTTCTTT. Combining the CDR3 with reference TRBV5-1 and TRBJ1-1 gives the whole variable domain KAGVTQTPRYLIKTRGQQVTLSCSPISGHRSVSWYQQTPGQGLQFLFEYFSETQRNKGNFPGRFSGRQFSNSRSEMNVSTLELGDSALYLCASSLRGRPGTAMNTEAFFGQGTRLTVV.